This T cell receptor beta chain was captured by sequencing in a study of T-cell reconstitution after alpha-beta-depleted transplantation in children (dated by TCRdb to 2016 to 2017). Background for the entire study: Using TCR repertoire profiling, the study followed T-cell immune reconstitution in a quantitative way in children after TCRalphabeta/CD19-depleted allogeneic hematopoietic cell transplantation.

This clonotype was observed a few times. The specificity of this receptor is unknown. No much larger clone exists at a distance of one base, and base qualities are not known. Receptor libraries were prepared by PCR. Sequencing was carried out with an Illumina HiSeq 2500. To normalize quantification of the TCRbeta repertoire, the TCR libraries were built with molecular barcoding that relied on unique molecular identifiers. TCRdb applied fastp at Q25 and MiXCR to the public reads, then kept only in-frame beta chains. For every CDR3 protein sequence, its rows merge into one entry that carries the most common genes and DNA. This sample has approximately 270,000 distinct CDR3 sequences in its table, and 9.9% of those were observed once. The top ten constitute roughly a tenth of the sample. Looking up the germline V gene yields CDR1 SNHLY and CDR2 FYNNEI. The cysteine opens and the phenylalanine closes a CDR3 of 13 amino acids. Kept here is only the CDR3 DNA, which spans 39 bases and is read in frame from base 1. V is cut by 6 bases and J by 9 bases, and the space between the germline ends is 15 bases.

Sequencing used PBMCs from the stem cell graft donor, obtained from the stem cell graft. The V and J segments used are TRBV2 and TRBJ2-1, with a weak D call of TRBD2 (5 bases match). This sequence originates from a human donor who donated a stem cell graft to a child with SCID. The CDR3 sequence is CASSDYSRGEQFF. The DNA reads as follows: TGTGCCAGCAGCGACTACAGTCGGGGTGAGCAGTTCTTC.